Shown below are 29 T cell receptor beta chains from a single sample sequenced in a study of CD8+CD57+ T cells in acquired aplastic anemia. Genomic DNA templated the TCR beta VDJ and CDR3 profiling. MiXCR, applied by TCRdb to the reads, yields one record per CDR3 protein. The sample has about 240,000 distinct CDR3 sequences, approximately 50% seen once; the top ten hold approximately 8%. Patients included in sequencing had previously demonstrated CD8+CD57+ cell expansion by flow cytometry. Sequences were obtained from sorted CD4+, CD8+, or CD8+CD57+ T cells (not recorded which) from PBMCs. The receptors were sampled from a human donor with aplastic anemia.

Only one count was recorded for this clonotype. The chain couples TRBV9 to TRBJ1-2, with 9 bases that match TRBD1. V dropped 0 bases and J dropped 7; count of bases not matched to a gene: 10. This CDR3 is 16 amino acids long. Germline values: CDR1 SGDLS, CDR2 YYNGEE. In DNA form, the CDR3 reads TGTGCCAGCAGCGTAGGGTCATGGGACAGGGTTAGTGGCTACACCTTC. Protein product: CASSVGSWDRVSGYTF.

This clonotype was seen only a few times. This could be a read error, since a much larger clone is one nucleotide away. This rearrangement joins TRBV10-2 to TRBJ2-7; D is perhaps TRBD1 (5 bases). V was clipped by 6 bases and J by 0 bases, with 6 bases between them. Germline-derived CDR1 and CDR2 are WSHSY and SAAADI. The CDR3 spans 12 residues. The CDR3 sequence is CASRDSSYEQYF. CDR3 in DNA: TGCGCCAGCAGAGACAGCTCCTACGAGCAGTACTTC.

This clonotype was found a few times. The chain links TRBV27 to TRBJ1-2; tentatively, D is TRBD1 (6 bases). V lost 6 bases and J lost 7, with 21 bases in between. This CDR3 contains 15 residues. CDR1 MNHEY and CDR2 SMNVEV come from the germline V gene (reference sequence). CDR3 protein: CASRPPGRGAGGYTF. In DNA, the CDR3 is TGTGCCAGCAGACCCCCGGGTCGGGGGGCTGGTGGCTACACCTTC.

This chain connects TRBV7-2 to TRBJ2-3; the D gene could be TRBD1 or TRBD2 (6 bases each). The V end was cut by 1 base, the J end by 3 bases, with 11 bases between. CDR1 and CDR2 from the germline V gene are SGHTA and FQGNSA. The CDR3 covers 15 residues. The CDR3 sequence: CASSLGGARTDTQYF. CDR3 bases: TGTGCCAGCAGCTTAGGGGGGGCCAGGACAGATACGCAGTATTTT.

CDR3 DNA sequence: TGTGCCAGTAGTACTCGGTCAGAGACCCAGTACTTC. It specifies CASSTRSETQYF. V usage is TRBV19 and J usage is TRBJ2-5; D call uncertain. Trimming left V 4 bases short and J 4 bases short, with 7 bases between. The length of the CDR3 is 12 residues. CDR1 is LNHDA, CDR2 SQIVND, per germline (reference sequence). Full variable domain (rest looked up from reference TRBV19 and TRBJ2-5): DGGITQSPKYLFRKEGQNVTLSCEQNLNHDAMYWYRQDPGQGLRLIYYSQIVNDFQKGDIAEGYSVSREKKESFPLTVTSAQKNPTAFYLCASSTRSETQYFGPGTRLLVL.

The V call is TRBV2, the J call TRBJ2-7, with D hard to call. V lost 6 bases and J lost 0, with 9 bases in between. The germline V gene has CDR1 SNHLY and CDR2 FYNNEI. This CDR3 region has 13 residues. The CDR3 reads CASSRPDSYEQYF. In DNA form, the CDR3 reads TGTGCCAGCAGCAGGCCGGACTCCTACGAGCAGTACTTC.

This clonotype was seen ten or more times. This chain connects TRBV6-1 to TRBJ2-7; possible D gene TRBD1, 5 bases. This CDR3 spans 15 amino acids. With 4 bases removed from V and 1 base from J, the gap between germline ends came to 14 bases. From germline, CDR1 is MNHNS and CDR2 SASEGT. CDR3 amino acids: CASSAWTPLSYEQYF. The DNA for the CDR3 is TGTGCCAGCAGTGCATGGACACCCCTATCCTACGAGCAGTACTTC.

J is TRBJ2-5 and V is TRBV7-2; 9 nucleotides agree with TRBD2. Unmatched junction bases numbered 7, after V lost 11 bases and J lost 3 bases. This CDR3 has 13 residues. The V gene's germline CDR1 is SGHTA and CDR2 FQGNSA. The CDR3 sequence: CAGGGGLEETQYF. CDR3 bases: TGTGCCGGCGGGGGGGGCTTAGAAGAGACCCAGTACTTC.

This clonotype was counted a few times. The chain has TRBV6-5 and TRBJ1-2; D not certain. Germline V CDR1 and CDR2: MNHEY, SVGAGI. V shed 2 bases and J shed 4 bases, with 11 bases lying between them. This CDR3 comprises 14 residues. CDR3: CASSYGVSGYGYTF. CDR3 in DNA: TGTGCCAGCAGTTACGGAGTTTCGGGCTATGGCTACACCTTC.

V usage is TRBV10-3 and J usage is TRBJ2-2; D is unresolved. V was pared by 3 bases and J by 8 bases, with 10 bases between. The V gene's germline CDR1 is ENHRY and CDR2 SYGVKD. The CDR3 consists of 13 residues. CDR3 bases: TGTGCCATCAGTGACCTGGGGTCAGGGGAGCTGTTTTTT. It specifies CAISDLGSGELFF.

This rearrangement joins TRBV20-1 to TRBJ2-2, with TRBD1 matching over 7 bases. The CDR3 has 17 residues. The germline CDR1 and CDR2 sequences are DFQATT and SNEGSKA (reference sequence). Losses at the gene ends were 3 bases for V and 0 bases for J; bases not matched to a gene: 10. The CDR3 loop is CSASGDRATTNTGELFF. The CDR3 DNA follows: TGCAGTGCTAGTGGTGACAGGGCAACTACGAACACCGGGGAGCTGTTTTTT.

This clonotype was seen many times. V and J are TRBV16 and TRBJ1-1, with unresolved D. Germline V gene lookup returns CDR1 KGHSY and CDR2 FQNENV. V lost 0 bases and J lost 5, with 19 bases in between. The CDR3 consists of 17 residues. The DNA for the CDR3 is TGTGCCAGCAGCCAATCGATAGCGGTTTTGCAGGTGACTGAAGCTTTCTTT. This gives the protein CASSQSIAVLQVTEAFF.

The sample holds a few counts of this clonotype. The chain employs TRBV24-1 and TRBJ2-7; D not resolved. Germline CDR1 and CDR2: KGHDR and SFDVKD. The V end was cut by 2 bases, the J end by 7 bases, with 14 bases between. CDR3 length equals 14 residues. CDR3 region: CATSDWSSPSEQYF. In DNA, the CDR3 is TGTGCCACCAGTGATTGGAGCAGTCCCTCTGAGCAGTACTTC.

The V call is TRBV27, the J call TRBJ2-7; D may match TRBD1 or TRBD2 (6 bases each). This CDR3 has 13 residues. The germline V gene encodes CDR1 MNHEY and CDR2 SMNVEV (reference sequence). Trimming stripped 5 bases from V and 3 bases from J, with 11 bases between. The CDR3 nucleotides read TGTGCCAGCAGTCGGGGGCCTAGCTACGAGCAGTACTTC. Its translation: CASSRGPSYEQYF.

This clonotype was observed many times. The J gene is TRBJ2-1, the V gene TRBV6-4; D is uncertain. The CDR3 runs 14 residues. CDR1 MRHNA and CDR2 SNTAGT come from the germline V gene. The V end was cut by 3 bases, the J end by 2 bases, with 8 bases between. The CDR3 sequence is CASSEVAPYNEQFF. The CDR3 nucleotides read TGTGCCAGCAGTGAGGTGGCACCCTACAATGAGCAGTTCTTC.

This clonotype was seen at least ten times. The chain is built from TRBV29-1 and TRBJ2-5; D call uncertain. V was pared by 3 bases and J by 5 bases, with 16 bases between. From germline, CDR1 is SQVTM and CDR2 ANQGSEA. The CDR3 consists of 14 residues. The CDR3 DNA follows: TGCAGCGTTGATCCCACGGACGGGTCTGAGACCCAGTACTTC. As protein: CSVDPTDGSETQYF.

Details on this clonotype: This may be a read error, as it is one base from a much larger clone. V is TRBV9 and J is TRBJ1-1; weak D call: TRBD1 (5 bases). Germline V gives CDR1 SGDLS, CDR2 YYNGEE. This CDR3 is built from 15 residues. The CDR3 nucleotides are TGTGCCAGCAGCCCCCCCTCGGGCGCGGGGACTGAAGCTTCCTTT. Its translation: CASSPPSGAGTEASF.

The CDR3 sequence: CASSPDHGEQYF. DNA of the CDR3: TGTGCCAGCTCACCGGACCACGGAGAGCAGTACTTC. The chain employs TRBV18 and TRBJ2-7; D remains unclear. Trimming left V 3 bases short and J 7 bases short, with 10 bases between. Looked up from germline, CDR1 is KGHSH and CDR2 is LQKENI. The CDR3 totals 12 residues.

The chain recombines TRBV10-1 with TRBJ1-2; 10 bases are shared with TRBD1. The germline CDR1 and CDR2 sequences are WNHNN and SYGVQD (reference sequence). The J segment lost 2 bases and the V segment lost 9 bases, leaving 9 bases of the junction unmatched. The CDR3 is 15 amino acids. CDR3 coding DNA: TGCGCCAGACAAAATCCGGGACAGGGGAACTATGGCTACACCTTC. As protein: CARQNPGQGNYGYTF.

This clonotype was counted ten times or more. The V and J genes are TRBV15 and TRBJ1-6, with D maybe TRBD1 (5 bases). Trimming stripped 0 bases from V and 9 bases from J, with 12 bases between. Looked up from germline, CDR1 is LNHNV and CDR2 is YYDKDF (reference sequence). This CDR3 is 15 amino acids long. In nucleotides, the CDR3 is TGTGCCACCAGCAGAGACAGGGCTTTCGGTTCACCCCTCCACTTT. Translation: CATSRDRAFGSPLHF. The full variable domain, rest sourced from reference TRBV15 and TRBJ1-6, is DAMVIQNPRYQVTQFGKPVTLSCSQTLNHNVMYWYQQKSSQAPKLLFHYYDKDFNNEADTPDNFQSRRPNTSFCFLDIRSPGLGDTAMYLCATSRDRAFGSPLHFGNGTRLTVT.

The CDR3 nucleotides are TGTGCCAGCAGTGAGGGAGGGGTTATCGCTGAAGCTTTCTTT. It encodes CASSEGGVIAEAFF. This chain uses TRBV7-9 with TRBJ1-1, with a tentative D call TRBD1 (5 bases). CDR3 length equals 14 residues. Trimming left V 6 bases short and J 6 bases short, with 17 bases between. Germline loops: CDR1 SEHNR, CDR2 FQNEAQ (reference sequence).

The genes are TRBV2 and TRBJ2-7; D gene uncertain. This CDR3 spans 11 amino acids. V was pared by 3 bases and J by 4 bases, with 4 bases between. Germline CDR1 SNHLY, CDR2 FYNNEI. Written as DNA, the CDR3 is TGTGCCAGCAGTGAGCTATACGAGCAGTACTTC. Protein: CASSELYEQYF.

As concerns this clonotype: This may be a read error, as it is one base from a much larger clone. This chain uses TRBV7-3 with TRBJ1-6, with 10 bases identical to TRBD1. The CDR3 spans 17 residues. V was pared by 5 bases and J by 12 bases, with 16 bases of the junction left unmatched. Germline V gene sequence: CDR1 SGHTA, CDR2 FQGTGA. CDR3 loop: CASSPPVRDRGLVPLHF. CDR3 DNA sequence: TGTGCCAGCAGCCCGCCAGTCCGGGACAGGGGATTAGTACCCCTCCACTTT.

V gene TRBV7-9 combines with J gene TRBJ1-6; the D gene is possibly TRBD1 (5 bases). The CDR3 spans 18 residues. V was clipped by 7 bases and J by 0 bases, with 19 bases between them. Germline values: CDR1 SEHNR, CDR2 FQNEAQ (reference sequence). The CDR3 region is CASTFNRDPSSYNSPLHF. CDR3 DNA sequence: TGTGCCAGCACCTTTAACCGGGACCCGAGCTCCTATAATTCACCCCTCCACTTT.

This clonotype was recorded many times. The rearrangement uses TRBV14 and TRBJ2-3, with D possibly being TRBD2 (6 bases). The CDR3 is 17 amino acids. Between the trimmed V and J ends, which lost 1 base and 0 bases, there was a span of 14 bases. The germline V gene has CDR1 SGHDN and CDR2 FVKESK. This chain's CDR3 is CASSQGPGLKSTDTQYF. CDR3 in DNA: TGTGCCAGCAGCCAAGGGCCGGGACTGAAGAGCACAGATACGCAGTATTTT. Drawing the rest from reference TRBV14 and TRBJ2-3, the complete variable domain is EAGVTQFPSHSVIEKGQTVTLRCDPISGHDNLYWYRRVMGKEIKFLLHFVKESKQDESGMPNNRFLAERTGGTYSTLKVQPAELEDSGVYFCASSQGPGLKSTDTQYFGPGTRLTVL.

The V gene is TRBV15, the J gene TRBJ2-2; 7 bases are a match to TRBD1. Unmatched junction bases numbered 14, after V lost 0 bases and J lost 7 bases. Germline V gene sequence: CDR1 LNHNV, CDR2 YYDKDF (reference sequence). The CDR3 runs 18 residues. The CDR3 sequence is CATSRDPSQGVVIGELFF. CDR3 sequence (DNA): TGTGCCACCAGCAGAGATCCCTCGCAGGGGGTTGTGATCGGGGAGCTGTTTTTT.

At least ten counts were recorded for this clonotype. In nucleotides, the CDR3 is TGCAGTGCTAGAGATTCCGTAGTCGGGCCCCCGTCCTATGGCTACACCTTC. Its protein product is CSARDSVVGPPSYGYTF. The J gene is TRBJ1-2, the V gene TRBV20-1; D not certain. Germline lookup yields CDR1 DFQATT and CDR2 SNEGSKA (reference sequence). The CDR3 extends over 17 amino acids. The germline V and J ends were trimmed by 0 bases and 4 bases, with 21 bases remaining between them.

This clonotype was observed a handful of times. V usage is TRBV7-9 and J usage is TRBJ2-7; 8 nucleotides line up with TRBD1. J was trimmed by 1 base and V by 4 bases; bases with no gene match: 9. The CDR3 has 16 amino acids. In germline, CDR1 is SEHNR, CDR2 FQNEAQ (reference sequence). The CDR3 loop is CASSSNRDRLSYEQYF. The CDR3 DNA is TGTGCCAGCAGCTCCAACCGGGACAGGCTTTCCTACGAGCAGTACTTC.

The chain couples TRBV13 to TRBJ2-1; 8 nucleotides match TRBD1. Germline-derived CDR1 and CDR2 are PRHDT and FYEKMQ (reference sequence). CDR3 length: 15 residues. After removal of 5 bases from V and 10 bases from J, the junction contained 13 bases not matched to a gene. For the CDR3, the DNA is TGTGCCAGCAGCGAGGGGACAGGTCCCGGGAGAGAGCAGTTCTTC. This codes for CASSEGTGPGREQFF. Combining the CDR3 with reference TRBV13 and TRBJ2-1 gives the whole variable domain AAGVIQSPRHLIKEKRETATLKCYPIPRHDTVYWYQQGPGQDPQFLISFYEKMQSDKGSIPDRFSAQQFSDYHSELNMSSLELGDSALYFCASSEGTGPGREQFFGPGTRLTVL.